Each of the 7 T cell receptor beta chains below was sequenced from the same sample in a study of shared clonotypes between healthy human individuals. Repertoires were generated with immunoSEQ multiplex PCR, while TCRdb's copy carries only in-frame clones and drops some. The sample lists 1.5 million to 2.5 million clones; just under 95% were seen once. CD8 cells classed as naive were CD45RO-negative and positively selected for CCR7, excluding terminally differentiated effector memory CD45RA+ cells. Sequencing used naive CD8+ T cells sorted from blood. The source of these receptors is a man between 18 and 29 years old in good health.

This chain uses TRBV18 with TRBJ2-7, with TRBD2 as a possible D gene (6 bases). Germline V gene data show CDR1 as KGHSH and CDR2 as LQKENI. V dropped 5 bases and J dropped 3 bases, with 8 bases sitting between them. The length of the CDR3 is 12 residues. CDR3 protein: CASSRDFYEQYF. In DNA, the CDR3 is TGTGCCAGCTCAAGGGACTTCTACGAGCAGTACTTC.

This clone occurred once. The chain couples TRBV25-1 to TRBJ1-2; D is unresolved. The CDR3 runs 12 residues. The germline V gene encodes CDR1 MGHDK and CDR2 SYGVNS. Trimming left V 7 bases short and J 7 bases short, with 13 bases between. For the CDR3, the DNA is TGTGCCAGCAAAGGAGTGCGGAGTGGCTACACCTTC. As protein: CASKGVRSGYTF.

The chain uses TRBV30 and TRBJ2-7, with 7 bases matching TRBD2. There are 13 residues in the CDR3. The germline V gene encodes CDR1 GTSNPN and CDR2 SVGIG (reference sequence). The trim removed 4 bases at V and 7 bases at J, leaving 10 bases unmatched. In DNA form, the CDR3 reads TGTGCCTGGATCAGTGATCCGGGGGGAGAGCAGTACTTC. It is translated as CAWISDPGGEQYF.

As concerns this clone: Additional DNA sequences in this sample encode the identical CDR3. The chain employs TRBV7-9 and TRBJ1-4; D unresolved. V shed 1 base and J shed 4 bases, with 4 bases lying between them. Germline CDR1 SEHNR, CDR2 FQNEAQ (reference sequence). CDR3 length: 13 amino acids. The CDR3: CASSLGGNEKLFF. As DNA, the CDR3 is TGTGCCAGCAGCTTAGGGGGTAATGAAAAACTGTTTTTT.

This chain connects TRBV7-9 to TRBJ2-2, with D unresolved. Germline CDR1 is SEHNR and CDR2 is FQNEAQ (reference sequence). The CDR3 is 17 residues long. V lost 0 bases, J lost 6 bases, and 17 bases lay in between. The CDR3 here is CASSLASAGQYPGELFF. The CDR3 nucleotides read TGTGCCAGCAGCTTAGCGAGCGCTGGGCAATATCCCGGGGAGCTGTTTTTT.

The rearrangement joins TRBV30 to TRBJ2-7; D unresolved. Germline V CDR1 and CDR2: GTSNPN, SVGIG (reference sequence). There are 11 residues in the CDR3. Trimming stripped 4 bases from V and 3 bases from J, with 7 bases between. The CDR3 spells CAWTVGYEQYF. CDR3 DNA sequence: TGTGCCTGGACAGTTGGCTACGAGCAGTACTTC.

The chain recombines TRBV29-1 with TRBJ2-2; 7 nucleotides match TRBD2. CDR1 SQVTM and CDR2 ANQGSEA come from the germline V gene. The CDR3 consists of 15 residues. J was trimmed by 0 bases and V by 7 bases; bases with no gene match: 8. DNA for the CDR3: TGCAGCGGGGCGGGGGACGGGTCGAACACCGGGGAGCTGTTTTTT. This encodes CSGAGDGSNTGELFF.